Presented here are 21 T cell receptor beta chains from one specimen sequenced in a study of T cell changes during pregnancy in multiple sclerosis (dated by TCRdb to the late 2010s). The library was produced with the immunoSEQ multiplex PCR assay. TCRdb's version of the immuneACCESS table is confined to in-frame rearrangements and falls short of the full clone set. An unresolved V gene accounts for under half of the shortfall where checked; the remainder is of unknown origin. The sample profile shows 38,000 or so clones; roughly 93% of them were found once. The ten biggest clones cover 0.41% of the sample. The sequencing here drew on CD4+ T cells from peripheral blood mononuclear cells, taken in the first trimester of pregnancy. The receptors were gathered from a female donor with multiple sclerosis, enrolled in a pregnancy study.

This chain joins TRBV19 and TRBJ2-1, with D tentatively TRBD2 (6 bases). The CDR3 loop spans 18 amino acids. Trimming pared 3 bases from V and 7 bases from J, leaving 25 bases between. Germline CDR1 is LNHDA and CDR2 is SQIVND (reference sequence). The CDR3 region has the DNA TGTGCCAGTAGTATCCCGGGACGTGGGACTGGACCTTGGAATGAGCAGTTCTTC. It encodes CASSIPGRGTGPWNEQFF.

The V gene is TRBV29-1, the J gene TRBJ2-1, with D hard to call. Per the germline V gene, CDR1 is SQVTM and CDR2 is ANQGSEA. The CDR3 has 13 residues. Trimming cost V 4 bases and J 12 bases, with 19 bases left between them. This CDR3 is CSVALWPQPTQFF. Here the CDR3 DNA reads TGCAGCGTTGCGTTATGGCCACAACCAACGCAGTTCTTC.

The chain is built from TRBV7-8 and TRBJ2-7, with 10 bases aligning to TRBD2. CDR3 length equals 15 residues. Per the germline V gene, CDR1 is SGHVS and CDR2 is FQNEAQ. With 3 bases clipped from V and 1 base from J, the junction kept 3 bases outside the gene matches. CDR3 DNA: TGTGCCAGCAGCTTTGGACTAGCGGAGTCCTACGAGCAGTACTTC. This translates into CASSFGLAESYEQYF.

CDR3 sequence reads: CASSLGRGRGAGTDTQYF. CDR3 DNA sequence: TGTGCCAGCAGTTTGGGCAGGGGGCGCGGAGCGGGTACAGATACGCAGTATTTT. The chain joins TRBV27 to TRBJ2-3; 8 bases agree with TRBD1. J gave up 3 bases and V 3 bases, and 14 bases lay outside the gene matches. Germline V lookup: CDR1 MNHEY, CDR2 SMNVEV (reference sequence). The CDR3 loop spans 18 amino acids.

The CDR3 is CASLHLGHNGYTF. The CDR3 DNA sequence: TGTGCCAGCCTTCATCTGGGACACAATGGCTACACCTTC. The chain couples TRBV6-1 to TRBJ1-2; D is possibly TRBD1 (6 bases). Germline values: CDR1 MNHNS, CDR2 SASEGT. V was trimmed by 8 bases and J by 6 bases, leaving 16 bases between them. The CDR3 is 13 residues long.

The chain joins TRBV25-1 to TRBJ2-1; 7 bases are a match to TRBD2. Per the germline V gene, CDR1 is MGHDK and CDR2 is SYGVNS. V lost 2 bases and J lost 3; bases outside the gene matches: 7. CDR3 length: 16 residues. The CDR3 bases are TGTGCCAGCAGTGAAGTCGGGCGGGGGTACTACAATGAGCAGTTCTTC. Its protein is CASSEVGRGYYNEQFF.

CDR3 nucleotide sequence: TGTGCCAGTGCGCCGGGACAGGGATCTAATTACGAGCAGTACTTC. The encoded protein is CASAPGQGSNYEQYF. This rearrangement joins TRBV7-9 to TRBJ2-5, with TRBD1 matching 9 bases. The DNA matches TRBJ2-7 better at its end, which makes the J call doubtful. The CDR3 is 15 residues long. The germline V gene has CDR1 SEHNR and CDR2 FQNEAQ (reference sequence).

The CDR3 nucleotides are TGTGCCCTCGTCGGACAGGGGGCTTACGGTAATGGCTACACCTTC. This sequence encodes CALVGQGAYGNGYTF. The chain carries TRBV6-5 and TRBJ1-2; 11 positions match TRBD1. The CDR3 covers 15 residues. CDR1 and CDR2 (germline): MNHEY, SVGAGI. Trimming removed 11 bases from V and 6 bases from J; junction bases left unmatched: 14.

The V call is TRBV7-9, the J call TRBJ2-5; TRBD2 is a possible D gene (6 bases). Trimming took 1 base from V and 4 from J, leaving 13 bases between them. The germline V gene encodes CDR1 SEHNR and CDR2 FQNEAQ (reference sequence). This CDR3 is built from 15 residues. CDR3 residues: CASSLGGTAAETQYF. The CDR3 DNA is TGTGCCAGCAGCTTAGGGGGGACTGCAGCAGAGACCCAGTACTTC.

The chain links TRBV30 to TRBJ2-1; 12 bases are a match to TRBD1. Germline CDR1 is GTSNPN and CDR2 is SVGIG (reference sequence). The CDR3 contains 16 residues. Unmatched junction bases numbered 14, after V lost 5 bases and J lost 9 bases. The CDR3 DNA follows: TGTGCCTGGGCAAAAGGGGACAGGGGGCGCTCGGGTGAGCAGTTCTTC. It yields the protein CAWAKGDRGRSGEQFF.

The CDR3 DNA reads as TGTGCCAGTAGTAAGGGACAGGGAAATTTTCACGAGCAGTACTTC. It translates to CASSKGQGNFHEQYF. The chain carries TRBV19 and TRBJ2-7, with TRBD1 identical over 9 bases. Germline CDR1 reads LNHDA; CDR2 reads SQIVND (reference sequence). The CDR3 runs to 15 residues. Losses at the gene ends were 4 bases for V and 5 bases for J; bases not matched to a gene: 9.

The chain combines TRBV19 with TRBJ1-5, with D unresolved. Trimming took off 7 bases at V and 5 bases at J, with 21 bases between the two ends. Germline CDR1 and CDR2: LNHDA and SQIVND (reference sequence). The CDR3 spans 16 residues. The CDR3 sequence: CASTTIKRGFDQPQHF. The CDR3 coding sequence is TGTGCCAGTACCACGATAAAAAGAGGATTTGATCAGCCCCAGCATTTT.

The V call is TRBV15, the J call TRBJ1-2; maybe TRBD1 (5 bases). In germline, CDR1 is LNHNV, CDR2 YYDKDF (reference sequence). The CDR3 length is 13 residues. V was cut by 1 base and J by 6 bases, with 9 bases left in between. The CDR3 region is CATSRAQGNGYTF. In DNA form, the CDR3 reads TGTGCCACCAGCAGAGCCCAGGGAAATGGCTACACCTTC.

The J gene is TRBJ2-3, the V gene TRBV7-6; D may be TRBD1 (6 bases). The CDR3 is made up of 14 amino acids. Trimming took off 5 bases at V and 4 bases at J, with 13 bases between the two ends. Per germline, CDR1 SGHVS and CDR2 FNYEAQ. This CDR3 is CASSRPGEPDTQYF. CDR3 sequence (DNA): TGTGCCAGCAGCCGTCCAGGGGAACCAGATACGCAGTATTTT.

The genes are TRBV11-2 and TRBJ1-2, with D tentatively TRBD1 (5 bases). The V end lost 1 base, the J end lost 7 bases, and 13 bases lay between the germline ends. This CDR3 has 14 residues. Germline V gene sequence: CDR1 SGHAT, CDR2 FQNNGV. The chain's CDR3 is CASSLVGRVTGYTF. The DNA for the CDR3 is TGTGCCAGCAGCTTAGTTGGCAGGGTAACTGGCTACACCTTC.

The J gene is TRBJ2-7, the V gene TRBV7-8; 9 bases align to TRBD1. V shed 1 base and J 0 bases; nucleotides not matched to a gene: 10. CDR1 is SGHVS and CDR2 is FQNEAQ in the germline V gene. The CDR3 runs to 18 residues. CDR3 sequence reads: CASSLGGTGGPLSYEQYF. CDR3 nucleotides: TGTGCCAGCAGCTTAGGCGGTACAGGGGGCCCACTCTCCTACGAGCAGTACTTC.

The CDR3 sequence: CATGSSPGGNEQFF. The CDR3 bases are TGCGCCACGGGTTCTTCCCCCGGAGGCAATGAGCAGTTCTTC. The chain is built from TRBV5-1 and TRBJ2-1; D possibly corresponds to TRBD2 (5 bases). Per germline, CDR1 SGHRS and CDR2 YFSETQ. CDR3 length equals 14 residues. The V end lost 9 bases, the J end lost 6 bases, and 19 bases lay between the germline ends.

This rearrangement joins TRBV6-5 to TRBJ2-1, with 8 bases that match TRBD2. Per the germline V gene, CDR1 is MNHEY and CDR2 is SVGAGI. There are 13 residues in the CDR3. J was trimmed by 8 bases and V by 6 bases; bases with no gene match: 6. The CDR3 bases are TGTGCCAGCAGACAAAGCGGGGGTGATGAGCAGTTCTTC. Protein product: CASRQSGGDEQFF.

The chain couples TRBV11-1 to TRBJ2-1; 7 bases are shared with TRBD2. The CDR3 is 14 residues long. V lost 1 base and J lost 10; bases outside the gene matches: 7. Germline assignment: CDR1 SGHAT and CDR2 FQDESV (reference sequence). Written as DNA, the CDR3 is TGTGCCAGCAGCTTAGACGGGACTAAACACGAGCAGTTCTTC. Protein: CASSLDGTKHEQFF.

The CDR3 DNA is TGTGCCAGCTCATCGTGGACTAGCGGGGTTTTAGATACGCAGTATTTT. Encoded protein: CASSSWTSGVLDTQYF. The chain recombines TRBV18 with TRBJ2-3; 12 bases are a match to TRBD2. This CDR3 comprises 16 residues. The V segment lost 5 bases and the J segment 5 bases; nucleotides outside the gene matches: 8. Germline V gene sequence: CDR1 KGHSH, CDR2 LQKENI.

The sample holds a few counts of this clone. CDR3 coding DNA: TGTGCCACCAGCACACGCCAGACAGGACATGGCTACACCTTC. Translated: CATSTRQTGHGYTF. The chain has TRBV15 and TRBJ1-2, with TRBD1 as a possible D gene (6 bases). The CDR3 is 14 residues long. V lost 4 bases to trimming and J lost 6 bases, with 15 bases between them. Germline-derived CDR1 and CDR2 are LNHNV and YYDKDF (reference sequence).